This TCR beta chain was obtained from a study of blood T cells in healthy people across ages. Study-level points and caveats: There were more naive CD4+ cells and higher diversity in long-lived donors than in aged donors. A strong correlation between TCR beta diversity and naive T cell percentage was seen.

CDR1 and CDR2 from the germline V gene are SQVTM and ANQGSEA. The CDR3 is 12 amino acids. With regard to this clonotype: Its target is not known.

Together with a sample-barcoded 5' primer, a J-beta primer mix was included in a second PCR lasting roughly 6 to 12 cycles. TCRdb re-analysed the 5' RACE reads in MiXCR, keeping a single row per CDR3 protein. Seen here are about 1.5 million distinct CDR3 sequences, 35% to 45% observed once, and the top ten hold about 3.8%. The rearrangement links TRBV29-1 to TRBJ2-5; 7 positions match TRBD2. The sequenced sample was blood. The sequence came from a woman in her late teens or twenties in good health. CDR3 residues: CSAAGVHETQYF. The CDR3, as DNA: TGCAGTGCGGCGGGAGTTCACGAGACCCAGTACTTC.